Listed below are T cell receptor beta chains from one sample, sequenced in a study of somatic mutations in cytotoxic T cells in rheumatoid arthritis. Produced via immunoSEQ multiplex PCR; TCRdb's table is partial and in-frame only. The sample consists of some 20,000 clones, around 83% of them appearing once. Sequenced sample: CD8+ T cells sorted from blood. The receptor source for this set is an adult with rheumatoid arthritis. The CDR3 runs from the conserved cysteine through the conserved F or W.

J gene: TRBJ1-1
V gene: TRBV21-1
CDR3 protein: CASSKAAKKGNTEAFF

J gene: TRBJ2-7
V gene: TRBV7-2
CDR3 protein: CASSLATSYEQYF

J gene: TRBJ2-2
V gene: TRBV2
CDR3 protein: CASSLARDSTNTGELFF

J gene: TRBJ1-5
V gene: TRBV5-1
CDR3 protein: CASSPGQGGYQPQHF

J gene: TRBJ2-1
V gene: TRBV7-9
CDR3 protein: CASSQTGTYYNEQFF

J gene: TRBJ1-1
V gene: TRBV13
CDR3 protein: CASSLGQEAFF

J gene: TRBJ2-4
V gene: TRBV7-9
CDR3 protein: CASSLGRGGSKNIQYF

J gene: TRBJ2-1
V gene: TRBV5-6
CDR3 protein: CASSPGIHEQFF

J gene: TRBJ1-6
V gene: TRBV19
CDR3 protein: CASRSWAGTGLYPLHF

J gene: TRBJ2-3
V gene: TRBV9
CDR3 protein: CASSVTSGRGTDTQYF

J gene: TRBJ2-1
V gene: TRBV9
CDR3 protein: CASSPSGRTYNEQFF

J gene: TRBJ2-3
V gene: TRBV6-4
CDR3 protein: CASSSAPTDTQYF

J gene: TRBJ1-5
V gene: TRBV6-5
CDR3 protein: CASSYTTGMGQPQHF

J gene: TRBJ2-3
V gene: TRBV7-3
CDR3 protein: CASSPPETDTQYF

J gene: TRBJ1-5
V gene: TRBV7-9
CDR3 protein: CASSGADRGQPQHF

J gene: TRBJ1-2
V gene: TRBV29-1
CDR3 protein: CSVEENRAGANYGYTF

J gene: TRBJ2-2
V gene: TRBV7-8
CDR3 protein: CASSRRAGGTGELFF

J gene: TRBJ2-3
V gene: TRBV6-5
CDR3 protein: CASSYRASGRARTQYF

J gene: TRBJ1-4
V gene: TRBV6-5
CDR3 protein: CASSYRTGPNEKLFF

J gene: TRBJ2-1
V gene: TRBV5-1
CDR3 protein: CASSLVLAAYNEQFF

J gene: TRBJ2-7
V gene: TRBV5-6
CDR3 protein: CASKVGTGFYEQYF

J gene: TRBJ2-7
V gene: TRBV7-9
CDR3 protein: CASSHSTSPTYEQYF

J gene: TRBJ2-7
V gene: TRBV4-1
CDR3 protein: CASSQGLAAPYEQYF

J gene: TRBJ2-7
V gene: TRBV20-1
CDR3 protein: CSASYGEQYF

J gene: TRBJ2-3
V gene: TRBV4-3
CDR3 protein: CASGLSAHTDTQYF

J gene: TRBJ1-4
V gene: TRBV29-1
CDR3 protein: CSVTAYRDGGEKLFF

J gene: TRBJ1-3
V gene: TRBV5-5
CDR3 protein: CASSLDMGNTIYF

J gene: TRBJ1-6
V gene: TRBV28
CDR3 protein: CASSRIEQGFTDSPLHF

J gene: TRBJ1-2
V gene: TRBV7-8
CDR3 protein: CASSGIGQDHGYTF

J gene: TRBJ1-1
V gene: TRBV2
CDR3 protein: CASSLAFF

J gene: TRBJ2-3
V gene: TRBV7-9
CDR3 protein: CASSFSGEADTQYF

J gene: TRBJ1-1
V gene: TRBV6-1
CDR3 protein: CASSETHKTEAFF

J gene: TRBJ2-1
V gene: TRBV27
CDR3 protein: CASSLYSGTSSYNEQFF

J gene: TRBJ1-1
V gene: TRBV6-6
CDR3 protein: CASSYSGDLNTEAFF

J gene: TRBJ2-3
V gene: TRBV4-1
CDR3 protein: CASSQEGGTARTDTQYF

J gene: TRBJ1-1
V gene: TRBV25-1
CDR3 protein: CASSEMWTGNTEAFF

J gene: TRBJ2-2
V gene: TRBV9
CDR3 protein: CASSSPGTGAPTGELFF

J gene: TRBJ1-6
V gene: TRBV19
CDR3 protein: CASSAFLSGGGSPLHF

J gene: TRBJ2-1
V gene: TRBV27
CDR3 protein: CASSQRGGYEQFF

J gene: NA
V gene: TRBV4-3
CDR3 protein: CASSQGLAGAYEQYF

J gene: TRBJ2-2
V gene: TRBV25-1
CDR3 protein: CASAPGGGRTGELFF